This T cell receptor beta chain derives from a study of T cell responses to AZD1222 COVID-19 vaccine. General observations from the study: The number of AZD1222 recipients seropositive at baseline was only five or six.

As regards this clone: Its target is unknown.

CDR3 size: 14 residues. In germline, CDR1 is SGDLS, CDR2 YYNGEE. Trimming left V 4 bases short and J 7 bases short, with 12 bases between. Assay: immunoSEQ multiplex PCR; the TCRdb copy retains only in-frame clones and omits some. The sample has approximately 100,000 clones, less than 95% seen once. This clonotype originated in an adult in good health. The rearrangement joins TRBV9 to TRBJ1-6; possible D gene TRBD1, 6 bases. Sequenced material: peripheral blood, taken on day 0 of AZD1222 vaccination. The CDR3 loop reads CASSLQGWNSPLHF. Here the CDR3 DNA reads TGTGCCAGCAGCCTACAGGGTTGGAATTCACCCCTCCACTTT.